This T cell receptor (beta chain) was sequenced for a study of type 1 regulatory T cells. Turning to the study itself: T-allo10 is an in vitro-generated, Tr1-enriched CD4 T cell product specific for alloantigen. Notes on the study in general: Compared with non-Tr1 cells, Tr1 cells showed a narrower TCR repertoire.

Per the germline V gene, CDR1 is DFQATT and CDR2 is SNEGSKA (reference sequence). With 5 bases clipped from V and 0 bases from J, the junction kept 8 bases outside the gene matches. The CDR3 sequence is 15 residues long. With respect to this clonotype: As yet, its antigen is unknown.

One entry per CDR3 protein, called by TCRdb with MiXCR from the reads. The table lists tens of thousands of distinct CDR3 sequences, 20% to 25% of them singletons. The chain links TRBV20-1 to TRBJ2-3; 7 bases are shared with TRBD2. The receptor was isolated from a human donor in good health. The sample consisted of cultured type 1 regulatory T (Tr1) cells, either the whole culture or a sorted fraction (not recorded which). The DNA for the CDR3 is TGCAGTGCTTACTCCCTAGCGGCTAGCACAGATACGCAGTATTTT. As protein: CSAYSLAASTDTQYF.